This T cell receptor (beta chain) was recovered during a study of cytomegalovirus exposure and HLA in healthy donors. Study findings and constraints: Excluded: some indistinguishable V segments such as TRBV6-2 and TRBV6-3.

Per the germline V gene, CDR1 is LNHDA and CDR2 is SQIVND (reference sequence). The length of the CDR3 is 15 residues. Trimming cost V 1 base and J 8 bases, with 15 bases left between them. A multiplex PCR was run with 60 Vbeta primers and 13 Jbeta primers. Data came from immunoSEQ multiplex PCR; TCRdb stores just in-frame clones and leaves some out. Of over 130,000 clones in the sample, roughly 63% were seen once. As regards this clone: Its antigen is as yet unknown.

The specimen sequenced was PBMCs. The sequence derives from a woman aged 60-75 years in good health and CMV-seropositive. This chain uses TRBV19 with TRBJ2-1; possibly TRBD2 for D (5 bases). The CDR3 DNA sequence: TGTGCCAGTAGTATAGGGGTATCGGGGATGGATGAGCAGTTCTTC. As protein: CASSIGVSGMDEQFF.